This T cell receptor (beta chain) was observed in a study of T cell responses to AZD1222 COVID-19 vaccine. Whole-study results and caveats: After the peak T cell response, and only then, were repertoires sampled. The sample set comprised mostly white British donors with more females, and clonal diversity was possibly underestimated. Nearly half of spike-specific TCRs reportedly target variant regions that are unmutated in the B.1.351 and B.1.1.7 variants. CD4 TCRs linked to vaccination spanned spike, dominating at 160-218 and 743-854.

Repertoires were generated with immunoSEQ multiplex PCR, while TCRdb's copy carries only in-frame clones and drops some. The table records some 100,000 clones, about 87% of them present only once. Trimming removed 6 bases from V and 2 bases from J, with 15 bases in between. Germline V CDR1 and CDR2: SQVTM, ANQGSEA. The CDR3 extends over 14 amino acids. On this clone: Its antigen is unidentified.

The TCR comes from an adult in good health. This sample comprised peripheral blood, obtained on day 0 of MenACWY control vaccination. The rearrangement uses TRBV29-1 and TRBJ2-3, with D possibly being TRBD1 or TRBD2 (6 bases each). DNA for the CDR3: TGCAGCGTAGAGAGGCGGGACATCACAGATACGCAGTATTTT. Its protein product is CSVERRDITDTQYF.